Here is one T cell receptor beta chain with its context. The data derive from a study of early T cells in non-severe SARS-CoV-2 infection. cDNA molecules, individually, were tagged with unique molecular identifiers. TCRdb re-analysed the 5' RACE reads in MiXCR, keeping a single row per CDR3 protein. The sample carries approximately 50,000 distinct CDR3 sequences, 12% recorded once. Germline-derived CDR1 and CDR2 are DFQATT and SNEGSKA (reference sequence). The V end lost 7 bases, the J end lost 0 bases, and 10 bases lay between the germline ends. CDR3 length: 13 amino acids. Sequenced material: whole blood, taken at baseline. The chain uses TRBV20-1 and TRBJ2-1; no firm D call. The receptor was derived from an adult who was a healthcare worker with PCR-confirmed SARS-CoV-2 infection or an uninfected control (not recorded which). In DNA form, the CDR3 reads TGCAGTGAAAGACACCACTCCTACAATGAGCAGTTCTTC. It codes for CSERHHSYNEQFF.